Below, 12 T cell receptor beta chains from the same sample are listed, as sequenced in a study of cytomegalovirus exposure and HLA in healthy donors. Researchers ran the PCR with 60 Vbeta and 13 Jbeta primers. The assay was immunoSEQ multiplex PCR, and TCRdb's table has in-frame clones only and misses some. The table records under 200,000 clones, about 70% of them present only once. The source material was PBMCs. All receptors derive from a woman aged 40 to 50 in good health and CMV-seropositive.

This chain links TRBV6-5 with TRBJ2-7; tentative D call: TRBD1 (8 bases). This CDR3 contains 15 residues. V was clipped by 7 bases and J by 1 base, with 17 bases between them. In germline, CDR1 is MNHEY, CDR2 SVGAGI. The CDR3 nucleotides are TGTGCCAGCACAGATACAGGGGGAGGGTCCTACGAGCAGTACTTC. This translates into CASTDTGGGSYEQYF.

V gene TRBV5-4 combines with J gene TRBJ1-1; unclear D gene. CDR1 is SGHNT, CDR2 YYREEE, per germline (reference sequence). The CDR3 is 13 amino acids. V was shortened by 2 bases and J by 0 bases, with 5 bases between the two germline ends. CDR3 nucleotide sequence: TGTGCCAGCAGCTTCAAATTGAACACTGAAGCTTTCTTT. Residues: CASSFKLNTEAFF.

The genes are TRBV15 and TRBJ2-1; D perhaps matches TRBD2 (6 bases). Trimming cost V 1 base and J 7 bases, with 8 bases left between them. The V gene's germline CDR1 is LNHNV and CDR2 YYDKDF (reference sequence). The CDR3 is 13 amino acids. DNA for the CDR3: TGTGCCACCAGCAGAGCGCGGGAAAATGAGCAGTTCTTC. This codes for CATSRARENEQFF.

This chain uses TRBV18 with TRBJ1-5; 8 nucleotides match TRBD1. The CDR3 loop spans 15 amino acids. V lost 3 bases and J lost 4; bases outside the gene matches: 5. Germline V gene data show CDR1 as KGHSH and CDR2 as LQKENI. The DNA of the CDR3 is TGTGCCAGCTCACCCCAGGGGGCCAAGAATCAGCCCCAGCATTTT. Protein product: CASSPQGAKNQPQHF.

Here the CDR3 reads CASSIGGPSTDTQYF. The CDR3 DNA sequence: TGTGCCAGTAGTATAGGGGGGCCCTCCACAGATACGCAGTATTTT. The V gene is TRBV19, the J gene TRBJ2-3, with TRBD1 as a possible D gene (6 bases). V shed 1 base and J shed 2 bases, with 10 bases lying between them. Per the germline V gene, CDR1 is LNHDA and CDR2 is SQIVND (reference sequence). The CDR3 covers 15 residues.

The CDR3 sequence is CAISWEGGNEQFF. For the CDR3, the DNA is TGTGCCATCAGCTGGGAGGGGGGTAATGAGCAGTTCTTC. This chain connects TRBV10-3 to TRBJ2-1; TRBD2 might be the D (7 bases). The CDR3 extends over 13 amino acids. CDR1 is ENHRY and CDR2 is SYGVKD in the germline V gene. V was pared by 6 bases and J by 7 bases, with 13 bases between.

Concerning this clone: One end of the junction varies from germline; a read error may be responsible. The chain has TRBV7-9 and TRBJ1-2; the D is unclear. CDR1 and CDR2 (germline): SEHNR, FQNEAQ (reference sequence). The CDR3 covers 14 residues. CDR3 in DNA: TGTGCCAGCAGCTTAGTTCCCCTACAGTATGGCTACCCCTTC. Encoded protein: CASSLVPLQYGYPF.

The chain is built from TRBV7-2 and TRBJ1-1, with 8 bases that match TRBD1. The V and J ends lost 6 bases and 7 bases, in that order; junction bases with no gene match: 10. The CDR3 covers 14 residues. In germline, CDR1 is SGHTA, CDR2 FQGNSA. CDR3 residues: CASSRFDRGIEAFF. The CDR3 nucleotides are TGTGCCAGCAGTCGATTCGACAGGGGCATTGAAGCTTTCTTT.

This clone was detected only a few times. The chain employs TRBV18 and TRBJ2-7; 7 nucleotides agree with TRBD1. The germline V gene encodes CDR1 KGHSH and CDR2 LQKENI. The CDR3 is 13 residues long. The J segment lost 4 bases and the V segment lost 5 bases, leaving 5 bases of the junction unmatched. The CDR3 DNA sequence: TGTGCCAGCTCAAACTCACAGGGGTACGAGCAGTACTTC. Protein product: CASSNSQGYEQYF.

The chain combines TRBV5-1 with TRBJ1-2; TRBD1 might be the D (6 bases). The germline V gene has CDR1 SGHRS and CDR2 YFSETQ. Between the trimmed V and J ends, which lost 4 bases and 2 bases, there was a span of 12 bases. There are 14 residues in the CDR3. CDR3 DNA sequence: TGCGCCAGCAGCACGCCACAGGGAAACTATGGCTACACCTTC. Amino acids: CASSTPQGNYGYTF.

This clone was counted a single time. CDR3 DNA sequence: TGTGCCAGCAGCTTAGGCAGGGTGAACACTGAAGCTTTCTTT. Encoded protein: CASSLGRVNTEAFF. The rearrangement links TRBV11-2 to TRBJ1-1; D perhaps matches TRBD1 (5 bases). The CDR3 sequence is 14 residues long. Germline V gene sequence: CDR1 SGHAT, CDR2 FQNNGV. Between the trimmed V and J ends, which lost 1 base and 0 bases, there was a span of 6 bases.

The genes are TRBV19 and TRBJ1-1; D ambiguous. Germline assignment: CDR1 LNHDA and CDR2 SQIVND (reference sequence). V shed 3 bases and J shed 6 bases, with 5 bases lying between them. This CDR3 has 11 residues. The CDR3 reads CASSIFSEAFF. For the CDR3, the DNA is TGTGCCAGTAGTATCTTCTCTGAAGCTTTCTTT. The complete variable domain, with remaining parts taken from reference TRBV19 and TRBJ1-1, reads DGGITQSPKYLFRKEGQNVTLSCEQNLNHDAMYWYRQDPGQGLRLIYYSQIVNDFQKGDIAEGYSVSREKKESFPLTVTSAQKNPTAFYLCASSIFSEAFFGQGTRLTVV.